The 20 T cell receptor beta chains given below trace back to one sample, sequenced in a study of T cells in lung cancer brain metastases listed by TCRdb under 2018. The method behind the library was the immunoSEQ multiplex PCR assay. Imported from immuneACCESS, the table was reduced by TCRdb to in-frame sequences with V and J called. These copies leave out some clones; in studies compared against another copy, an unresolved V gene accounts for under half, and the cause of the remainder is not known. The sample data list approximately 3,100 clones, and roughly 85% of these were observed just once. The top ten clonotypes cover more than 5.5% of the sample. Sequencing input: tumor tissue from the primary lung tumor. The cell subset or site label for this specimen denotes: primary lung cancer lesion. All receptors come from a woman aged 60-75 years with non-small cell lung cancer.

The chain combines TRBV19 with TRBJ1-1, with TRBD1 matching over 7 bases. Per germline, CDR1 LNHDA and CDR2 SQIVND (reference sequence). Germline trimming cut 6 bases from V and 4 bases from J; bases unmatched to any gene: 11. This CDR3 comprises 15 residues. CDR3 sequence: CASRADRAVGTEAFF. CDR3 in DNA: TGTGCCAGTAGAGCTGACAGGGCGGTGGGCACTGAAGCTTTCTTT. The variable domain in full, with the rest retrieved from reference TRBV19 and TRBJ1-1, is DGGITQSPKYLFRKEGQNVTLSCEQNLNHDAMYWYRQDPGQGLRLIYYSQIVNDFQKGDIAEGYSVSREKKESFPLTVTSAQKNPTAFYLCASRADRAVGTEAFFGQGTRLTVV.

This clone appeared a single time. The chain joins TRBV4-1 to TRBJ2-3; 8 nucleotides align to TRBD2. In germline, CDR1 is MGHRA, CDR2 YSYEKL. The CDR3 loop spans 15 amino acids. Trimming at V came to 3 bases and at J to 4 bases, leaving 6 bases not matched to a gene. For the CDR3, the DNA is TGCGCCAGCAGCCACACGGGGGGGTACGCAGATACGCAGTATTTT. Amino acid sequence: CASSHTGGYADTQYF.

V gene TRBV6-5 combines with J gene TRBJ2-7; 9 bases are shared with TRBD1. V was pared by 6 bases and J by 3 bases, with 3 bases of the junction left unmatched. This CDR3 comprises 13 residues. Germline V gene data show CDR1 as MNHEY and CDR2 as SVGAGI. CDR3 loop: CASRDRGNYEQYF. The DNA of the CDR3 is TGTGCCAGCAGAGACAGGGGGAACTACGAGCAGTACTTC.

The rearrangement joins TRBV7-6 to TRBJ2-1; D remains ambiguous. The ends were cut back, 3 bases at V and 8 bases at J, with 5 bases in the middle. The CDR3 contains 11 residues. Germline V gene lookup returns CDR1 SGHVS and CDR2 FNYEAQ. DNA of the CDR3: TGTGCCAGCAGCTTTGACTATGAGCAGTTCTTC. Translated: CASSFDYEQFF.

The chain recombines TRBV2 with TRBJ1-5; D not resolved. Germline loops: CDR1 SNHLY, CDR2 FYNNEI. This CDR3 is built from 15 residues. V dropped 6 bases and J dropped 6 bases, with 18 bases sitting between them. The chain's CDR3 is CASSHGPTLGQPQHF. The CDR3 DNA reads as TGTGCCAGCAGCCACGGACCAACTCTCGGTCAGCCCCAGCATTTT.

The gene calls are TRBV9 and TRBJ1-2; TRBD1 might be the D (5 bases). V was pared by 3 bases and J by 5 bases, with 14 bases between. CDR3 size: 14 residues. Germline V CDR1 and CDR2: SGDLS, YYNGEE. In nucleotides, the CDR3 is TGTGCCAGCAGCGCGGGTGGGGCCCTATATGGCTACACCTTC. Translated, it gives CASSAGGALYGYTF. Complete variable domain (other parts from reference TRBV9 and TRBJ1-2): DSGVTQTPKHLITATGQRVTLRCSPRSGDLSVYWYQQSLDQGLQFLIQYYNGEERAKGNILERFSAQQFPDLHSELNLSSLELGDSALYFCASSAGGALYGYTFGSGTRLTVV.

V gene TRBV4-3 combines with J gene TRBJ2-7, with 8 positions matching TRBD2. V lost 1 base to trimming and J lost 3 bases; unmatched junction nucleotides: 2. This CDR3 region has 14 residues. CDR1 LGHNA and CDR2 YSLEER come from the germline V gene. This CDR3 is CASSQGGRNYEQYF. CDR3 DNA sequence: TGCGCCAGCAGCCAAGGCGGGAGGAACTACGAGCAGTACTTC.

This chain connects TRBV27 to TRBJ2-3; a weak D match, TRBD2 (5 bases). The germline V gene encodes CDR1 MNHEY and CDR2 SMNVEV (reference sequence). The germline V and J ends were trimmed by 8 bases and 3 bases, with 12 bases remaining between them. The CDR3 covers 13 residues. The CDR3 loop reads CASGTSGTDTQYF. CDR3 DNA: TGTGCCAGCGGAACTAGTGGAACAGATACGCAGTATTTT.

The chain links TRBV2 to TRBJ2-7, with 7 bases aligning to TRBD1. The germline gives CDR1 SNHLY, CDR2 FYNNEI. V gave up 8 bases and J gave up 2 bases; unmatched junction bases: 9. This CDR3 contains 14 residues. CDR3 protein: CASSKQGTAYEQYF. CDR3 DNA sequence: TGTGCCAGCTCCAAACAGGGGACCGCCTACGAGCAGTACTTC.

This clone was seen more than once but under ten times. The rearrangement links TRBV6-6 to TRBJ2-7, with D uncertain. The V gene's germline CDR1 is MNHNY and CDR2 SVGAGI (reference sequence). This CDR3 contains 14 residues. V lost 2 bases and J lost 3, with 11 bases in between. The CDR3 DNA follows: TGTGCCAGCAGTTACGTGCAGGCCGGCTACGAGCAGTACTTC. Translating it yields CASSYVQAGYEQYF.

The V call is TRBV7-9, the J call TRBJ2-1; D is unresolved. There are 13 residues in the CDR3. The V end lost 6 bases, the J end lost 10 bases, and 16 bases lay between the germline ends. The germline gives CDR1 SEHNR, CDR2 FQNEAQ (reference sequence). CDR3 sequence reads: CASSLAVSEEQFF. For the CDR3, the DNA is TGTGCCAGCAGTCTGGCCGTTAGTGAGGAGCAGTTCTTC. Full variable domain (missing parts from reference TRBV7-9 and TRBJ2-1): DTGVSQNPRHKITKRGQNVTFRCDPISEHNRLYWYRQTLGQGPEFLTYFQNEAQLEKSRLLSDRFSAERPKGSFSTLEIQRTEQGDSAMYLCASSLAVSEEQFFGPGTRLTVL.

The V gene is TRBV4-3, the J gene TRBJ2-5, with 7 bases fitting TRBD1. This CDR3 contains 15 residues. Trimming removed 4 bases from V and 5 bases from J; junction bases left unmatched: 10. In germline, CDR1 is LGHNA, CDR2 YSLEER. The CDR3 region has the DNA TGCGCCAGCAGCCTTTCTCCGGGACAGAGGGAGACCCAGTACTTC. It specifies CASSLSPGQRETQYF.

CDR3 bases: TGTGCCAGCAGTCTAGGGATCTCGGGTTTCGAGACCCAGTACTTC. It translates to CASSLGISGFETQYF. This chain joins TRBV7-8 and TRBJ2-5; D unresolved. Trimming removed 6 bases from V and 5 bases from J, with 19 bases in between. The CDR3 totals 15 residues. Germline CDR1 is SGHVS and CDR2 is FQNEAQ.

Notes on this clone: In the same sample, other DNA sequences code for this CDR3. This chain uses TRBV15 with TRBJ2-6; no clear D gene. The CDR3 is made up of 15 amino acids. The germline gives CDR1 LNHNV, CDR2 YYDKDF (reference sequence). V gave up 5 bases and J gave up 4 bases, with 12 bases separating them. The CDR3 DNA reads as TGTGCCACCAGCCGAAGGGAAGCCGGGGCCAACGTCCTGACTTTC. Its protein product is CATSRREAGANVLTF.

V usage is TRBV5-6 and J usage is TRBJ1-1; TRBD1 might be the D (6 bases). This CDR3 contains 14 residues. The V gene lost 2 bases and the J gene lost 3 bases, with 11 bases spanning the gap. Germline loops: CDR1 SGHDT, CDR2 YYEEEE. CDR3 sequence (DNA): TGTGCCAGCAGCTTCCCACAGGGCGACACTGAAGCTTTCTTT. Translated: CASSFPQGDTEAFF.

This rearrangement joins TRBV7-9 to TRBJ2-7; the D gene is possibly TRBD2 (6 bases). Germline V lookup: CDR1 SEHNR, CDR2 FQNEAQ (reference sequence). V was pared by 8 bases and J by 2 bases, with 7 bases between. CDR3 length equals 11 residues. CDR3 in amino acids: CASRGAYEQYF. In nucleotides, the CDR3 is TGTGCCAGCCGCGGGGCCTACGAGCAGTACTTC. Together with reference TRBV7-9 and TRBJ2-7, the CDR3 gives the full variable domain: DTGVSQNPRHKITKRGQNVTFRCDPISEHNRLYWYRQTLGQGPEFLTYFQNEAQLEKSRLLSDRFSAERPKGSFSTLEIQRTEQGDSAMYLCASRGAYEQYFGPGTRLTVT.

The chain recombines TRBV13 with TRBJ2-7, with TRBD1 as a possible D gene (5 bases). The CDR3 covers 17 residues. Trimming removed 0 bases at V and 5 bases at J, with 20 bases between. In germline, CDR1 is PRHDT, CDR2 FYEKMQ (reference sequence). The CDR3 here is CASSLGPGWGRGDEQYF. DNA for the CDR3: TGTGCCAGCAGCTTAGGCCCCGGATGGGGAAGGGGTGACGAGCAGTACTTC.

Turning to this clone: The junction differs from germline at one of its ends, possibly a read error. The sample has other DNA sequences that encode this CDR3 too. In DNA form, the CDR3 reads TGTGCCAGCAGCTTAGCGGGGCCCACCTACGAGCAGTACTTT. Translated, it gives CASSLAGPTYEQYF. The gene calls are TRBV6-5 and TRBJ2-7, with 8 bases aligning to TRBD2. CDR1 is MNHEY and CDR2 is SVGAGI in the germline V gene. The CDR3 runs to 14 residues.

This chain connects TRBV27 to TRBJ2-3; D unclear. The CDR3 is 11 residues long. Trimming pared 8 bases from V and 7 bases from J, leaving 10 bases between. Germline CDR1 reads MNHEY; CDR2 reads SMNVEV (reference sequence). CDR3 amino acids: CASRFAYTQYF. CDR3 sequence (DNA): TGTGCCAGCCGGTTCGCATATACGCAGTATTTT.

The chain is built from TRBV6-1 and TRBJ2-7; D remains unclear. This CDR3 spans 11 amino acids. Germline V gene data show CDR1 as MNHNS and CDR2 as SASEGT. V lost 2 bases and J 4 bases, leaving 3 bases between the germline ends. This CDR3 reads CASSEYYEQYF. The DNA for the CDR3 is TGTGCCAGCAGTGAATATTACGAGCAGTACTTC.